This T cell receptor (beta chain) was profiled in a study of blood T cell repertoires in COVID-19. About the study: Samples of COVID-19 (acute and convalescent) were obtained from the United States, Italy and Spain. Nucleic acid was either cDNA or gDNA, and it came from T cells, B-cell-depleted T cells, or PBMCs.

Original methodology: Reference gene primer amplification yielded estimated nucleated cell counts. Generated by immunoSEQ multiplex PCR, the TCRdb table keeps only in-frame clones and is missing some. V, J and clone size are taken as reported in that table, and D and trimming were inferred from the DNA itself. The table records over 200,000 clones, nearly 90% of them present only once. This receptor was taken from a woman aged 18-29 years who had recovered from COVID-19. The material sequenced was peripheral blood.

The DNA of the CDR3 is TGCGCCAGCAGCGGGGTGAGGACAGGGAGCTACGAGCAGTACTTC. Translating it yields CASSGVRTGSYEQYF. J is TRBJ2-7 and V is TRBV5-1, with 8 bases identical to TRBD1. V trimming: 4 bases; J trimming: 3 bases; junction bases outside the gene matches: 9. Germline loops: CDR1 SGHRS, CDR2 YFSETQ. This CDR3 has 15 amino acids.